This entry lists 9 T cell receptor beta chains sequenced from one sample in a study of cytotoxic CD8 clonotypes in ibrutinib-treated CLL. Method: immunoSEQ multiplex PCR; TCRdb's copy keeps in-frame clones and lacks some. The table includes approximately 92,000 clones, 60% to 80% detected once. Sequences were derived from PBMCs, sampled after 24 months of ibrutinib treatment. The origin of the receptors is a human donor with chronic lymphocytic leukemia.

There are a few counts of this clone. This likely comes from a read error, as the CDR3 has no conserved phenylalanine or tryptophan at its end. The DNA is omitted, as the CDR3 cannot be located on it reliably, and the CDR3 follows TCRdb's listing. CDR3 region: CASSEMSGQGPSLV. The chain has TRBV6-1 and TRBJ1-2; the D segment call TRBD1 is taken from the table without a DNA check. The CDR3 extends over 14 residues, inclusive of both ends. The germline gives CDR1 MNHNS, CDR2 SASEGT.

This clone was seen a single time. The chain uses TRBV10-3 and TRBJ2-3; no firm D call. The V end was cut by 7 bases, the J end by 1 base, with 9 bases between. The CDR3 covers 13 residues. Germline lookup yields CDR1 ENHRY and CDR2 SYGVKD. CDR3 sequence reads: CAIMAAGTDTQYF. The DNA of the CDR3 is TGTGCCATCATGGCGGCCGGCACAGATACGCAGTATTTT.

The chain carries TRBV16 and TRBJ2-5, with D hard to call. Germline assignment: CDR1 KGHSY and CDR2 FQNENV. The CDR3 runs to 15 residues. Trimming pared 3 bases from V and 1 base from J, leaving 12 bases between. In DNA, the CDR3 is TGTGCCAGCAGCCACCTACAGAGTTCCCAAGAGACCCAGTACTTC. Its protein product is CASSHLQSSQETQYF. The variable domain in full, completed from reference TRBV16 and TRBJ2-5, reads GEEVAQTPKHLVRGEGQKAKLYCAPIKGHSYVFWYQQVLKNEFKFLISFQNENVFDETGMPKERFSAKCLPNSPCSLEIQATKLEDSAVYFCASSHLQSSQETQYFGPGTRLLVL.

The CDR3 sequence: CASSSGVEPQHF. CDR3 coding DNA: TGTGCCAGCAGTTCCGGCGTCGAACCCCAGCATTTT. The chain combines TRBV28 with TRBJ1-5; no clear D gene. This CDR3 contains 12 residues. The V and J ends lost 4 bases and 10 bases respectively, with 11 bases between them. CDR1 is MDHEN and CDR2 is SYDVKM in the germline V gene.

This clone was counted a few times. V usage is TRBV2 and J usage is TRBJ1-4; 7 bases map to TRBD1. The germline CDR1 and CDR2 sequences are SNHLY and FYNNEI. V gave up 5 bases and J gave up 8 bases; unmatched junction bases: 11. The CDR3 is 15 residues long. Here the CDR3 reads CASSPLGTAVEKLFF. CDR3 nucleotides: TGTGCCAGCAGTCCGCTAGGGACAGCGGTAGAAAAACTGTTTTTT.

The chain joins TRBV5-1 to TRBJ2-3; TRBD2 aligns across 9 bases. Germline V CDR1 and CDR2: SGHRS, YFSETQ. This CDR3 is built from 16 residues. With 0 bases clipped from V and 7 bases from J, the junction kept 9 bases outside the gene matches. The CDR3 DNA is TGCGCCAGCAGCTTGGAACTAGCGGGTGAAATGAATACGCAGTATTTT. It codes for CASSLELAGEMNTQYF.

This clone turned up a few times. V gene TRBV9 combines with J gene TRBJ2-6, with 8 bases identical to TRBD1. Germline CDR1 SGDLS, CDR2 YYNGEE. The CDR3 spans 17 residues. The trim removed 0 bases at V and 6 bases at J, leaving 8 bases unmatched. CDR3 sequence (DNA): TGTGCCAGCAGCGTAGCTCGAGGGACAGGAGTGGCCAACGTCCTGACTTTC. This encodes CASSVARGTGVANVLTF.

This clone has only a few counts. The chain is built from TRBV6-1 and TRBJ2-5; 11 bases are a match to TRBD1. V shed 2 bases, J shed 5 bases, and the junction held 10 bases outside the gene matches. CDR3 size: 17 residues. Looked up from germline, CDR1 is MNHNS and CDR2 is SASEGT. CDR3 bases: TGTGCCAGCAGTGAATCAATAGGACAGGGGGCTTGGGAGACCCAGTACTTC. Translated: CASSESIGQGAWETQYF.

This clone has more than one count but fewer than ten. This CDR3 is CASSQGLVYEQYF. CDR3 DNA: TGCGCCAGCAGTCAGGGACTAGTTTACGAGCAGTACTTC. The chain has TRBV10-2 and TRBJ2-7; 8 bases align to TRBD2. Trimming removed 5 bases from V and 4 bases from J; junction bases left unmatched: 4. CDR1 is WSHSY, CDR2 SAAADI, per germline. The length of the CDR3 is 13 residues.